These T cell receptor beta chains were read from a single sample in a study of neurological immune-mediated disorders. TCRdb processed the 5' RACE reads anew with MiXCR; each CDR3 protein has one entry. The table lists approximately 48,000 distinct CDR3 sequences, about a tenth of them singletons, with roughly 5.3% in the top ten. Sequencing was done on a sample of PBMCs. Receptors originate from a man aged 70 or older with HTLV-1-associated myelopathy (HAM/TSP). Each CDR3 is given with its conserved first and last residue. Fields, in order: J gene, V gene, clone size, D gene, CDR3 DNA, CDR3 protein. A D gene is named only where the DNA matches it firmly. Clone size, where shown, is once, few, many, or a class for clones that have expanded.

>TRBJ2-3|TRBV13|many|.
TGTGCCAGCAGCTTACCGCCCACAGATACGCAGTATTTT
CASSLPPTDTQYF
>TRBJ2-7|TRBV5-1|.|.
TGCGCCAGCAGCTTCGACAGGCACTCCTACGAGCAGTACTTC
CASSFDRHSYEQYF
>TRBJ2-2|TRBV6-6|many|.
TGTGCCAGCAGTTACGGGGACGGGGAGCTGTTTTTT
CASSYGDGELFF
>TRBJ2-5|TRBV19|.|.
TGTGCCAGTAGCTCCCCCCATGGGGTGGAGACCCAGTACTTC
CASSSPHGVETQYF
>TRBJ2-7|TRBV7-2|many|TRBD1
TGTGCCAGCAGCCGACAGGGGCTCGAGCAGTACTTC
CASSRQGLEQYF
>TRBJ2-1|TRBV5-1|many|.
TGCGCCAGCAGCTTCGTCCGCGATGACAGTTGGGGGCACAATGAGCAGTTCTTC
CASSFVRDDSWGHNEQFF
>TRBJ2-1|TRBV5-1|many|.
TGCGCCAGCAGCATCGGACCGCAAAATGAGCAGTTCTTC
CASSIGPQNEQFF
>TRBJ2-7|TRBV5-1|.|TRBD2
TGCGCCAGCAGCTGGACTAGCGGGTCGATTTTTGAGCAGTACTTC
CASSWTSGSIFEQYF
>TRBJ2-6|TRBV28|many|.
TGTGCCAGCAGGAGTCGGCTCGGGGCCATAGGGGCCAACGTCCTGACTTTC
CASRSRLGAIGANVLTF
>TRBJ2-5|TRBV25-1|many|.
TGTGCCAGCAGTTTAAACCAGGATCCCAAAGAGACCCAGTACTTC
CASSLNQDPKETQYF
>TRBJ2-7|TRBV5-1|many|TRBD1
TGCGCCAGCAGCTTGAGCAGGACAGGACGTTCTGACGAGCAGTACTTC
CASSLSRTGRSDEQYF
>TRBJ2-4|TRBV20-1|many|.
TGCAGTGCTAGAAACGTAAACCGATTAGACATTCAGTACTTC
CSARNVNRLDIQYF
>TRBJ2-1|TRBV5-1|.|TRBD2
TGCGCCATCAGCTTGGAGTCGAGGGAGGGATGCGAGCAGTTCTTC
CAISLESREGCEQFF
>TRBJ2-1|TRBV20-1|many|TRBD2
TGCAGTGCTAGAGATAGGAGCGGGATCTTCCTCTACAATGAGCAGTTCTTC
CSARDRSGIFLYNEQFF
>TRBJ2-1|TRBV18|many|TRBD2
TGTGCCAGCTCACCACGGCGGGAGTACAATGAGCAGTTCTTC
CASSPRREYNEQFF
>TRBJ2-1|TRBV7-2|many|.
TGTGCCAGTGGTGGGAGGACCCACAATGAGCAGTTCTTC
CASGGRTHNEQFF
>TRBJ2-4|TRBV28|.|.
TGTGCCACGCTCGGTAGGGGGGGGCAAAACATTCATTACTTC
CATLGRGGQNIHYF
>TRBJ1-1|TRBV11-3|many|TRBD1
TGTGCCAGCAGCTTAGACGGTCGGACAGGGCTCACTGAAGCTTTCTTT
CASSLDGRTGLTEAFF
>TRBJ1-5|TRBV12-3/TRBV12-4|many|.
TGTGCCAGCAGTTTCGGACTTCGGCAGCCCCAGCATTTT
CASSFGLRQPQHF
>TRBJ1-6|TRBV11-1|many|.
TGTGCCAGCAGCCATGACACCCCAAGGGGTTCACCCCTCCACTTT
CASSHDTPRGSPLHF
>TRBJ1-2|TRBV29-1|many|.
TGCAGCGTTGAGGGGCAGAACTATGGCTACACCTTC
CSVEGQNYGYTF
>TRBJ1-1|TRBV2|many|.
TGTGCCAGCACTCCTAGTGGAGGGGAAGCTTTCTTT
CASTPSGGEAFF
>TRBJ2-3|TRBV12-3/TRBV12-4|many|.
TGTGCCAGCAGTTGGGGGGATACGCAGTATTTT
CASSWGDTQYF
>TRBJ2-3|TRBV6-2/TRBV6-3|many|.
TGTGCCAGCAGCATGGGACTTCGCACAGATACGCAGTATTTT
CASSMGLRTDTQYF